This is a list of T cell receptor beta chains from one sample in a study of cytomegalovirus exposure and HLA in healthy donors. The method was immunoSEQ multiplex PCR; TCRdb's version includes in-frame clones alone and lacks a portion of them. In the table there are 200,000 to 250,000 clones, just over 90% of which are singletons. The sequenced sample was PBMCs. These receptors were collected from a woman aged 18-35 years in good health and CMV-seronegative. Each CDR3 is given with its conserved first and last residue. A D gene is named only where the DNA matches it firmly. The size field is filled for only some rows; it gives once, few, many or a size class.

J | V | size | D | DNA | CDR3
TRBJ1-4 | TRBV6-5 | . | . | TGTGCCAGCAGTTACTCGGGCTCGGGAGTGAGTGAAAAACTGTTTTTT | CASSYSGSGVSEKLFF
TRBJ1-1 | TRBV27 | . | TRBD1 | TGTGCCAGCCAATTCCGGGACAGGGGGCGCACGGCTGAAGCTTTCTTT | CASQFRDRGRTAEAFF
TRBJ2-3 | TRBV6-6 | . | . | TGTGCCAGCAGTTACTCGAGTGCTGATCCGGATACGCAGTATTTT | CASSYSSADPDTQYF
TRBJ1-1 | TRBV2 | . | . | TGTGCCAGCAGTGCAGGGACAATTGAAGCTTTCTTT | CASSAGTIEAFF
TRBJ2-1 | TRBV7-9 | . | . | TGTGCCAGCAGCCCATACCGAGCGGAGATGAGCTCCTACAATGAGCAGTTCTTC | CASSPYRAEMSSYNEQFF
TRBJ1-2 | TRBV30 | few | . | TGTGCCTGGAGTGAAGGCAGGGCCGGCTACACCTTC | CAWSEGRAGYTF
TRBJ1-1 | TRBV28 | once | . | TGTGCCAGCAGTTTCTGGAGGACTGAAGCTTTCTTT | CASSFWRTEAFF
TRBJ2-1 | TRBV6-1 | . | . | . | CASSVGEGSFKFF
TRBJ1-1 | TRBV7-9 | . | . | TGTGCCAGCAGCTTATCCAGGGTTGAAGCTTTCTTT | CASSLSRVEAFF
TRBJ1-5 | TRBV28 | . | . | TGTGCCAGCAGGCAATCCGGGGGATACGGGAGCAATCAGCCCCAGCATTTT | CASRQSGGYGSNQPQHF
TRBJ2-3 | TRBV27 | . | TRBD2 | TGTGCCAGCAACCTGGGACTACAGGACACAGATACGCAGTATTTT | CASNLGLQDTDTQYF
TRBJ2-2 | TRBV6-1 | . | . | TGTGCCAGCAGGGAAGTCAGGGAAGCCGGGGAGCTGTTTTTT | CASREVREAGELFF
TRBJ1-5 | TRBV2 | . | . | TGTGCCAGCAGTGTGGTCAGGCCTAGCAATCAGCCCCAGCATTTT | CASSVVRPSNQPQHF
TRBJ2-1 | TRBV6-1 | . | TRBD1 | TGTGCCAGCATAGAAGCGGACAGGGTTTATAATGAGCAGTTCTTC | CASIEADRVYNEQFF
TRBJ2-1 | TRBV27 | . | TRBD2 | TGTGCCACCACAGACCTTATCGGGAGGGAAAATGAGCAGTTCTTC | CATTDLIGRENEQFF
TRBJ1-2 | TRBV11-2 | few | TRBD1 | TGTGCCAGCAGCTTGGGACAGATTTATGGCTACACCTTC | CASSLGQIYGYTF
TRBJ2-7 | TRBV30 | . | . | TGTGCCTGGAGTGCGAGAGGCGAGCAGTACTTC | CAWSARGEQYF
TRBJ2-7 | TRBV27 | . | . | TGTGCCAGCAGAACGGACAGAGTCTCCTACGAGCAGTACTTC | CASRTDRVSYEQYF
TRBJ2-7 | TRBV4-1 | . | . | TGCGCCAGCAGCCAATTGGACATACTCTCCTACGGCGGCCAGTACTTC | CASSQLDILSYGGQYF
TRBJ2-3 | TRBV19 | . | TRBD2 | TGTGCCAGTAGTATAAGTTTCGGGGGGGCGAACACAGATACGCAGTATTTT | CASSISFGGANTDTQYF
TRBJ2-7 | TRBV10-1 | . | TRBD1 | TGCGCCAGCAGTGATATTTTTTTGAGGGGGCCCTTCTACGAGCAGTACTTC | CASSDIFLRGPFYEQYF
TRBJ1-2 | TRBV7-8 | . | . | TGTGCCAGCAGCTTGGGAGGTACCGACTATGGCTACACCTTC | CASSLGGTDYGYTF
TRBJ1-1 | TRBV14 | . | . | TGTGCCAGCAGCCAAGGGACAGAATATATTCCCACTGAAGCTTTCTTT | CASSQGTEYIPTEAFF
TRBJ2-7 | TRBV5-4 | . | . | TGTGCCAGCAGAGAGGTAGGCACCTACGAGCAGTACTTC | CASREVGTYEQYF
TRBJ2-1 | TRBV28 | . | . | TGTGCCAGCAGTCACCCCCCGAGTGAGCAGTTCTTC | CASSHPPSEQFF
TRBJ2-7 | TRBV28 | . | TRBD1 | TGTGCCAGCAGCCGAGGGGGCTTCTCCTACGAGCAGTACTTC | CASSRGGFSYEQYF
TRBJ1-1 | TRBV11-1 | . | . | TGTGCCAGCAGCTCAACAACCCCGGGGGGCGGTGAAGCTTTCTTT | CASSSTTPGGGEAFF
TRBJ2-7 | TRBV28 | . | TRBD1 | TGTGCCAGCATCGCACTGGGACAGAACTCCTACGAGCAGTACTTC | CASIALGQNSYEQYF
TRBJ2-7 | TRBV5-4 | . | . | TGTGCCAGCAGCCCCGAATCCGGAGCCTACGAGCAGTACTTC | CASSPESGAYEQYF
TRBJ2-7 | TRBV15 | few | . | TGTGCCACCAGAGCTAGCGCGAACTACGAGCAGTACTTC | CATRASANYEQYF
TRBJ1-1 | TRBV5-8 | . | . | TGTGCCAGCAGCTCCCGGGTCGGAGGTTACACTGAAGCTTTCTTT | CASSSRVGGYTEAFF
TRBJ1-2 | TRBV29-1 | . | . | TGCAGCGTTGAGTACACTAATGGCTACACCTTC | CSVEYTNGYTF
TRBJ2-7 | TRBV29-1 | . | TRBD1 | TGCAGCGTGAGCCGGGACAGACCCTACGAGCAGTACTTC | CSVSRDRPYEQYF
TRBJ2-1 | TRBV6-5 | . | TRBD2 | TGTGCCAGCACCGGGCTAGCGGGAGGGAATGAGCAGTTCTTC | CASTGLAGGNEQFF
TRBJ2-7 | TRBV19 | . | . | TGTGCCAGTAGTATATTACACAGAAACTACGAGCAGTACTTC | CASSILHRNYEQYF
TRBJ2-3 | TRBV7-3 | few | TRBD2 | TGTGCCAGCAGCTTAAGTCTAGCGGGCACAGATACGCAGTATTTT | CASSLSLAGTDTQYF
TRBJ2-3 | TRBV18 | . | TRBD1 | TGTGCCAGCTCACCATTCGGACAGGAACACACAGATACGCAGTATTTT | CASSPFGQEHTDTQYF
TRBJ2-7 | TRBV6-5 | . | TRBD2 | TGTGCCAGCAGTTTCGGACTAGCGAAGGGGACCTACGAGCAGTACTTC | CASSFGLAKGTYEQYF
TRBJ1-1 | TRBV6-6 | . | TRBD1 | TGTGCCAGCAGTTACTCCGGGGGACAGGGAACTGAAGCTTTCTTT | CASSYSGGQGTEAFF
TRBJ2-1 | TRBV11-1 | . | . | TGTGCCAGCAGCCCCCCAGGAAGCCCTAAGCAGTTCTTC | CASSPPGSPKQFF